The source of this TCR beta chain is a study of early T cells in non-severe SARS-CoV-2 infection. Study information: With bulk RNA from unsorted whole blood as input, sequencing yielded unpaired chains. General study findings and limits: Matching results from VDJdb favored anti-spike CD8 responses, leaving private and CD4 specificities undetected.

Researchers tagged individual cDNA molecules with unique molecular identifiers. TCRdb independently ran MiXCR on the 5' RACE reads; one entry per CDR3 protein. The sample carries 60,000 or so distinct CDR3 sequences, roughly an eighth recorded once. The V end was cut by 4 bases, the J end by 8 bases, with 17 bases between. The germline V gene encodes CDR1 LGHDT and CDR2 YNNKEL (reference sequence). The length of the CDR3 is 14 residues. This clonotype has just a few counts. Antigen: not known. This clonotype was sampled from an adult who was a healthcare worker with PCR-confirmed SARS-CoV-2 infection or an uninfected control (not recorded which). The specimen was whole blood. The V gene is TRBV3-1, the J gene TRBJ1-1; D is perhaps TRBD1 (6 bases). CDR3 residues: CASSPRTAVVEAFF. CDR3 nucleotide sequence: TGTGCCAGCAGCCCTAGGACAGCCGTCGTGGAAGCTTTCTTT.